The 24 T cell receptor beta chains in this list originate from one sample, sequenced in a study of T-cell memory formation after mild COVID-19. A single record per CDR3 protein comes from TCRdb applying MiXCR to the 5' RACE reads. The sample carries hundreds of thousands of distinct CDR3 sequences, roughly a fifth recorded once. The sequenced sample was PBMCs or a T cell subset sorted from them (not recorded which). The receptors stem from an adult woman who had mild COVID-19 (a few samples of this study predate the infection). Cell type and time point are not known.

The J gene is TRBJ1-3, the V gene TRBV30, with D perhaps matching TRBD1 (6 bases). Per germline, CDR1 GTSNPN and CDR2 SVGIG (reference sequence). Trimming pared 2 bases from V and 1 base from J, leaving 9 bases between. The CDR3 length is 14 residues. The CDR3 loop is CAWSQGSSGNTIYF. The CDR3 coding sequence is TGTGCCTGGAGTCAGGGGTCTTCTGGAAACACCATATATTTT.

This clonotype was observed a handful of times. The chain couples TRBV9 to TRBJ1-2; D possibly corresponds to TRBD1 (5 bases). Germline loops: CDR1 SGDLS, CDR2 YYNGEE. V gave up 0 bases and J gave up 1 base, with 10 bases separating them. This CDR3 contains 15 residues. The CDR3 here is CASSVGTSINYGYTF. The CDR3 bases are TGTGCCAGCAGCGTAGGGACATCGATTAACTATGGCTACACCTTC.

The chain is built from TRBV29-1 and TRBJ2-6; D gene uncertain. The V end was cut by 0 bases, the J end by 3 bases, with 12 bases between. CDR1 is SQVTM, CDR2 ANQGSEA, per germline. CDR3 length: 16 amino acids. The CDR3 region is CSVEDRRGFGANVLTF. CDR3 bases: TGCAGCGTTGAAGATAGACGAGGCTTTGGGGCCAACGTCCTGACTTTC.

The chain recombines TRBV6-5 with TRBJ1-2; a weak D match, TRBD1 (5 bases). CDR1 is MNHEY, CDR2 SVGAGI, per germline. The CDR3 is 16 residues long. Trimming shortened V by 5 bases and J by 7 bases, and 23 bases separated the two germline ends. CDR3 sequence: CASSREGRQTYGGYTF. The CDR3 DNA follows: TGTGCCAGCAGTCGGGAAGGGAGACAGACTTATGGTGGCTACACCTTC.

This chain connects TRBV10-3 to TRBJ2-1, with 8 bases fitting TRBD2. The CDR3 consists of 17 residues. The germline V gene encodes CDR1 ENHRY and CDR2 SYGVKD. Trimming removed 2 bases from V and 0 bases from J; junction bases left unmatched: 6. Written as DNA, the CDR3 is TGTGCCATCAGTGAGAATCCTAGCGGGCCCTCCTACAATGAGCAGTTCTTC. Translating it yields CAISENPSGPSYNEQFF.

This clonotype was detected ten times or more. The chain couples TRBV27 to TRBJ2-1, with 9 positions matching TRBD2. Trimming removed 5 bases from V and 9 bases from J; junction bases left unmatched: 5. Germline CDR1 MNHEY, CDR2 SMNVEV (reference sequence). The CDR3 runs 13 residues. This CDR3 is CASSPRRGGEQFF. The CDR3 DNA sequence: TGTGCCAGCAGTCCGAGGCGGGGGGGTGAGCAGTTCTTC.

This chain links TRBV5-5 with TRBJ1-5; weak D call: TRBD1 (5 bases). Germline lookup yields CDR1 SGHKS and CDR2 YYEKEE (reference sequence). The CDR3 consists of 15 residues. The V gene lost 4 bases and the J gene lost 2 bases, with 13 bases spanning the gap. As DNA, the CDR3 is TGTGCCAGCAGCCGCGACGGGGACGGCAATCAGCCCCAGCATTTT. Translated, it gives CASSRDGDGNQPQHF.

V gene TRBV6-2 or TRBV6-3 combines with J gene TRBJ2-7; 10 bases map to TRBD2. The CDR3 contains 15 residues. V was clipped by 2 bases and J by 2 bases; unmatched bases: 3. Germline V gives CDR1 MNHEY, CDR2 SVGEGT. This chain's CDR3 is CASSYIGLAAYEQYF. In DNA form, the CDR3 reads TGTGCCAGCAGTTACATAGGACTAGCGGCCTACGAGCAGTACTTC.

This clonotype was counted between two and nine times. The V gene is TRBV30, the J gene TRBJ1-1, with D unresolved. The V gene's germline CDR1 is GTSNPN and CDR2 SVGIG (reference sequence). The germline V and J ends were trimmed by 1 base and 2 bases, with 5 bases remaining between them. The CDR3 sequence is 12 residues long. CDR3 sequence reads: CAWSGGNTEAFF. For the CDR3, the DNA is TGTGCCTGGAGTGGTGGTAACACTGAAGCTTTCTTT.

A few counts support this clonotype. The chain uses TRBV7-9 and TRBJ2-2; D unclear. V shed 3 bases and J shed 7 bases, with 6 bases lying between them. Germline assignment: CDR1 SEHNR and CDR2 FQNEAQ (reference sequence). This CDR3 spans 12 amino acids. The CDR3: CASSFGDGELFF. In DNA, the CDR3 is TGTGCCAGCAGCTTTGGAGACGGGGAGCTGTTTTTT.

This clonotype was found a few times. The CDR3 protein is CSAADLGRRLGSPLHF. The CDR3 DNA reads as TGCAGTGCTGCTGACCTGGGACGCAGGCTGGGTTCACCCCTCCACTTT. The gene calls are TRBV20-1 and TRBJ1-6, with a possible D match to TRBD1 (5 bases). Trimming shortened V by 5 bases and J by 9 bases, and 23 bases separated the two germline ends. There are 16 residues in the CDR3. Germline V CDR1 and CDR2: DFQATT, SNEGSKA (reference sequence).

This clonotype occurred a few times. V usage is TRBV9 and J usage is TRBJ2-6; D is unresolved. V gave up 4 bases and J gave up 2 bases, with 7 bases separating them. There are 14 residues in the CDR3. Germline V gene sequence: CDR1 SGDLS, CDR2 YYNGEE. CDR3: CASSFRPGANVLTF. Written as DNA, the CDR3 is TGTGCCAGCAGCTTCCGACCTGGGGCCAACGTCCTGACTTTC.

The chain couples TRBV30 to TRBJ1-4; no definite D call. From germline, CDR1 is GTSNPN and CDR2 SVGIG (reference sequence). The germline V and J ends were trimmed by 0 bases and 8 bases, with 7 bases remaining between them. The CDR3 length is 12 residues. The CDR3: CAWSVRGEKLFF. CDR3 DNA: TGTGCCTGGAGTGTACGAGGGGAAAAACTGTTTTTT.

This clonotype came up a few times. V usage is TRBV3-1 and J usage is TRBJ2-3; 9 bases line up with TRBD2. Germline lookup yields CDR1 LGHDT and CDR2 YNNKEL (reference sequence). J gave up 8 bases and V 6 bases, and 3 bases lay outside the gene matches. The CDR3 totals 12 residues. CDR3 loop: CASSPTSGTQYF. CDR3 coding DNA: TGTGCCAGCAGTCCGACTAGCGGTACGCAGTATTTT.

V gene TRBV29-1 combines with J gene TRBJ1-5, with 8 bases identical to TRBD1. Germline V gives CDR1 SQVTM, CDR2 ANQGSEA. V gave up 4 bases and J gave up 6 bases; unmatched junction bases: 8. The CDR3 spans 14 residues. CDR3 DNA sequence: TGCAGCGTTGCCCTCCAGGGGGCTGTTCAGCCCCAGCATTTT. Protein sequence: CSVALQGAVQPQHF.

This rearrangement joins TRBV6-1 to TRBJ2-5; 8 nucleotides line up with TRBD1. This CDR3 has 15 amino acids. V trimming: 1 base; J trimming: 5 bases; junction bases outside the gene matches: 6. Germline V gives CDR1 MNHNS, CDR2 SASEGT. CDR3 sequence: CASSEDQGAGETQYF. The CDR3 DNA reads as TGTGCCAGCAGTGAAGATCAGGGGGCTGGCGAGACCCAGTACTTC.

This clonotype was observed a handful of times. CDR3 region: CASSDQRGFTDTQYF. For the CDR3, the DNA is TGTGCCAGTAGTGACCAACGGGGGTTCACAGATACGCAGTATTTT. The chain carries TRBV19 and TRBJ2-3, with a possible D match to TRBD2 (6 bases). Germline CDR1 and CDR2: LNHDA and SQIVND (reference sequence). The CDR3 consists of 15 residues. V was trimmed by 5 bases and J by 2 bases, leaving 14 bases between them. Drawing the rest from reference TRBV19 and TRBJ2-3, the complete variable domain is DGGITQSPKYLFRKEGQNVTLSCEQNLNHDAMYWYRQDPGQGLRLIYYSQIVNDFQKGDIAEGYSVSREKKESFPLTVTSAQKNPTAFYLCASSDQRGFTDTQYFGPGTRLTVL.

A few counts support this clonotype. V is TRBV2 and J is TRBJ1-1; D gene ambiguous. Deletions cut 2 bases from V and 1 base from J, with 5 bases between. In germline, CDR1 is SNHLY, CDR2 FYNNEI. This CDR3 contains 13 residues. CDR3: CASSEHGNTEAFF. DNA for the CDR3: TGTGCCAGCAGTGAACACGGGAACACTGAAGCTTTCTTT.

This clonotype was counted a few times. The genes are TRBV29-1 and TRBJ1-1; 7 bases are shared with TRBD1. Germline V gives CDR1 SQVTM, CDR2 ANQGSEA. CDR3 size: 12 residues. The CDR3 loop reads CSGTVMNTEAFF. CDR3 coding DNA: TGCAGTGGGACAGTTATGAACACTGAAGCTTTCTTT.

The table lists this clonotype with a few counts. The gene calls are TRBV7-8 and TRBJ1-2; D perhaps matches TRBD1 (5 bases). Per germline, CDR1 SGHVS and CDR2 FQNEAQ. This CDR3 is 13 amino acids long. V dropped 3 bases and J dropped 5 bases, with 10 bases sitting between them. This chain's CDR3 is CASSFAGYYGYTF. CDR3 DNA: TGTGCCAGCAGCTTCGCAGGGTATTATGGCTACACCTTC.

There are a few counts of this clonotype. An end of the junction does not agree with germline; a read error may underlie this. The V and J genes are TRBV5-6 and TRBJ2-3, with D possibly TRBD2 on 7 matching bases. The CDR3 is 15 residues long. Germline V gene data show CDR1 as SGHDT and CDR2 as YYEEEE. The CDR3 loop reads CASTLDAGGLDTQYF. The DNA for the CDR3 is TGTGCCAGCACCTTGGATGCCGGGGGGCTTGATACGCAGTATTTT. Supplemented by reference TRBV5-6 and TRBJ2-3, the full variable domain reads DAGVTQSPTHLIKTRGQQVTLRCSPKSGHDTVSWYQQALGQGPQFIFQYYEEEERQRGNFPDRFSGHQFPNYSSELNVNALLLGDSALYLCASTLDAGGLDTQYFGPGTRLTVL.

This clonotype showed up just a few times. The CDR3 loop is CASSPRGATQDRAEQYF. In nucleotides, the CDR3 is TGCGCCAGCAGCCCGCGGGGGGCTACGCAGGACCGTGCCGAGCAGTACTTC. The chain is built from TRBV5-1 and TRBJ2-7; TRBD2 aligns across 8 bases. The J segment lost 6 bases and the V segment lost 4 bases, leaving 18 bases of the junction unmatched. This CDR3 comprises 17 residues. Germline loops: CDR1 SGHRS, CDR2 YFSETQ.

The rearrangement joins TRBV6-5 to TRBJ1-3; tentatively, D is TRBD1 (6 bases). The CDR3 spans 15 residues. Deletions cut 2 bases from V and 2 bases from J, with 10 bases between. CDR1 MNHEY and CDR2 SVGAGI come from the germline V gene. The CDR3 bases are TGTGCCAGCAGTTACGGCAGGGGAGCTGGAAACACCATATATTTT. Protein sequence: CASSYGRGAGNTIYF.

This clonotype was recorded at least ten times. This chain's CDR3 is CASSFSGTYEQYF. The CDR3 region has the DNA TGTGCCAGCAGCTTCTCTGGGACCTACGAGCAGTACTTC. The chain has TRBV11-2 and TRBJ2-7; no firm D call. Germline assignment: CDR1 SGHAT and CDR2 FQNNGV. The CDR3 has 13 residues. V was clipped by 3 bases and J by 2 bases, with 8 bases between them.